These T cell receptor beta chains were read from a single sample in a study of tumor and adjacent non-tumor tissue in lung cancer. TCRdb re-called the multiplex PCR reads through MiXCR, storing one row per CDR3 protein. The sample lists 98,000 or so distinct CDR3 sequences; less than 85% were seen once. The sample taken for sequencing was distant non-tumor lung tissue. These TCRs come from a man between 60 and 70 years old with small cell lung cancer. CDR3s include the opening cysteine and the closing phenylalanine or tryptophan. Fields, in order: D gene, J gene, clone size, V gene, CDR3 DNA, CDR3 protein. The D gene is left open where the match is weak. Not all rows give a size; the values are once, few, many and, for expanded clones, a class.

D: .; J: TRBJ1-6; size: .; V: TRBV6-6; DNA: TGTGCCAGCATCCACGTAAGCAGCGGCAATTCACCCCTCCACTTT; CDR3: CASIHVSSGNSPLHF
D: .; J: TRBJ2-7; size: once; V: TRBV28; DNA: TGTGCCATCACGGGCAGCGGGACACGGTCGGGGGAGCAATACTTC; CDR3: CAITGSGTRSGEQYF
D: .; J: TRBJ2-7; size: once; V: TRBV11-3; DNA: TGTGCCAGAAGTTTTAGCGGGGACAGCCCGACCGTCTACGAGCAATACTTC; CDR3: CARSFSGDSPTVYEQYF
D: .; J: TRBJ2-6; size: many; V: TRBV30; DNA: TGTGCCTGGAGTGTACTCTCTCCCGGGGCCAACGTCCTGACTTTC; CDR3: CAWSVLSPGANVLTF
D: .; J: TRBJ2-2; size: .; V: TRBV19; DNA: TGTGCCAGTACCCCGGAGGCGGGACTCACAAACACCGGGGAGCTGTTTTTT; CDR3: CASTPEAGLTNTGELFF
D: .; J: TRBJ2-4; size: .; V: TRBV7-8; DNA: TGTGTCAACAGCTTGGACCAGGGCATACAGTACTTC; CDR3: CVNSLDQGIQYF
D: TRBD2; J: TRBJ2-1; size: .; V: TRBV29-1; DNA: TGTAGCGGGGCCCCGTTGCGGGGGTATTACAATGAGCAGTCTTTC; CDR3: CSGAPLRGYYNEQSF
D: .; J: TRBJ1-1; size: .; V: TRBV29-1; DNA: TGCAGCGGTCTGCAGGGCATGAACACTGAAGCTTTCTTT; CDR3: CSGLQGMNTEAFF
D: .; J: TRBJ2-7; size: .; V: TRBV20-1; DNA: TGCAGAGCGTGGTCTCGCTACGAGGAGTACTTC; CDR3: CRAWSRYEEYF
D: TRBD1; J: TRBJ2-2; size: .; V: TRBV11-2; DNA: TGTGCAGGCCGCGGGACAGGGAACACCGGGGAGCTGTTATTT; CDR3: CAGRGTGNTGELLF
D: .; J: TRBJ2-3; size: .; V: TRBV30; DNA: TGTGCTTGGAGTGAAGGGGTAACAGATACGCAGTATTTT; CDR3: CAWSEGVTDTQYF
D: TRBD2; J: TRBJ2-2; size: few; V: TRBV5-1; DNA: TGCGCCAGCAGCCAACTAGCGGGAGACCTCGCCGGGGAGCTGTTTTTT; CDR3: CASSQLAGDLAGELFF
D: .; J: TRBJ2-1; size: .; V: TRBV7-9; DNA: TGTGCCAGCAGCCGGGGGGCAACCTACAATGAGCATTTCTTC; CDR3: CASSRGATYNEHFF
D: TRBD1; J: TRBJ2-5; size: .; V: TRBV7-8; DNA: TGTGCCAGCAGCTTAACAGGGGACCATGGGACCCAGTACTTC; CDR3: CASSLTGDHGTQYF
D: TRBD2; J: TRBJ2-2; size: .; V: TRBV6-1; DNA: TGTGACAGCAGTGAGCTAGCGGGAGTAAACACCGGGGAGCTGTTTTTT; CDR3: CDSSELAGVNTGELFF
D: TRBD1; J: TRBJ2-1; size: .; V: TRBV5-6; DNA: TGTACCAGGAGCGTTGGCACACACGGGACAGGGCGTTGGAATGAGCAGTTCTTC; CDR3: CTRSVGTHGTGRWNEQFF
D: .; J: TRBJ2-7; size: many; V: TRBV5-4; DNA: TGTGCCAGCAGCTTGAGGGGGGAGCAGTACTTC; CDR3: CASSLRGEQYF
D: .; J: TRBJ2-7; size: .; V: TRBV29-1; DNA: TGCAGCGTTGGGACAAGACCGGGAATCGAGCGGTACTTC; CDR3: CSVGTRPGIERYF
D: .; J: TRBJ2-7; size: .; V: TRBV5-4; DNA: TGTGCCAGAAGCTTGGGAGCTAACGGGGGATTCTACGAACAGTACTTC; CDR3: CARSLGANGGFYEQYF
D: .; J: TRBJ2-3; size: .; V: TRBV6-2/TRBV6-3; DNA: TGTGTCGACAGACCCGCTAACAGGAAGACAGATACGCAGTATTTT; CDR3: CVDRPANRKTDTQYF
D: .; J: TRBJ2-3; size: many; V: TRBV10-3; DNA: TGTGCCATCAGTGAACAAACTCGGCAGAGGACCCATACGCAGTATTTT; CDR3: CAISEQTRQRTHTQYF
D: .; J: TRBJ2-2; size: once; V: TRBV6-6; DNA: TGTGCCATCAGCACTGTCACCGGGGAGCTGTTTTTT; CDR3: CAISTVTGELFF
D: .; J: TRBJ2-3; size: .; V: TRBV29-1; DNA: TGCAGCGTTGGGGAGGTTCTCGGGTCCTCTGGCACAGATACGCAGTATTTT; CDR3: CSVGEVLGSSGTDTQYF
D: .; J: TRBJ1-2; size: .; V: TRBV11-2; DNA: TGTGCCAGCACCATGGGGGGGTTTGGCCATGACTACAACTTC; CDR3: CASTMGGFGHDYNF
D: .; J: TRBJ2-7; size: .; V: TRBV6-1; DNA: TGTGCCAGCAGTACACACACCGGGATTAGCGTCTCTTGGGAGTACTTC; CDR3: CASSTHTGISVSWEYF
D: TRBD2; J: TRBJ2-1; size: .; V: TRBV11-3; DNA: TGTGCAAGCAGCTTTGGACTAGGGAGTGAGCAGTTCTTC; CDR3: CASSFGLGSEQFF
D: TRBD2; J: TRBJ2-2; size: .; V: TRBV12-3/TRBV12-4; DNA: TGTGCCAGCAGTTATTGGCGGGGGTCGAGCACCGGGGAGCTGTTTTTT; CDR3: CASSYWRGSSTGELFF
D: .; J: TRBJ2-2; size: .; V: TRBV6-5; DNA: TGTGCCAGCAGACCCTGGCGGGGTGATTCTACCGGGGGGCTGATTTTT; CDR3: CASRPWRGDSTGGLIF
D: TRBD1; J: TRBJ2-1; size: .; V: TRBV6-6; DNA: TGTGCCAGCACCCAACCGGACAGGACCTATGAGCAATTCTTC; CDR3: CASTQPDRTYEQFF
D: .; J: TRBJ2-3; size: .; V: TRBV11-1; DNA: TGTGCCAGCAGCTTACTTAGCGGCACAGGTATGCAGTACTTT; CDR3: CASSLLSGTGMQYF
D: .; J: TRBJ2-1; size: .; V: TRBV4-1; DNA: TGCGCCATCAGCCACGAACAGGGGGCGGGAGGGCCTTACGACAATGAGCAGTTCTTC; CDR3: CAISHEQGAGGPYDNEQFF
D: .; J: TRBJ2-2; size: .; V: TRBV12-3/TRBV12-4; DNA: TGTGCCAGCAGTTTTCCCCCTGTAGGACATGGGGCAGTCGGGGAACTGTTTTTT; CDR3: CASSFPPVGHGAVGELFF
D: .; J: TRBJ1-3; size: .; V: TRBV12-3/TRBV12-4; DNA: TGTGCCAGAAGATTGCAGGGTTGGGGAAACACCATATATTTT; CDR3: CARRLQGWGNTIYF